One and the same sample provided the 25 T cell receptor beta chains below, sequenced in a study of CD8+ T cells in alopecia areata. cDNA serving as the sequencing template came from extracted, reverse transcribed RNA. Using immunoSEQ multiplex PCR, the repertoire was profiled, and TCRdb retains in-frame clones only, with some absent. Here the sample spans about 200,000 clones, around 50% being singletons. The sequenced material came from CD8+ T cells sorted from blood. All receptors come from a human donor in good health.

The chain is built from TRBV2 and TRBJ2-5, with 7 nucleotides matching TRBD1. The CDR3 length is 12 residues. CDR1 SNHLY and CDR2 FYNNEI come from the germline V gene. V lost 7 bases and J lost 5; bases outside the gene matches: 4. The chain's CDR3 is CASKPQGETQYF. The DNA for the CDR3 is TGTGCCAGCAAACCACAGGGGGAGACCCAGTACTTC. The full variable domain, completed using reference TRBV2 and TRBJ2-5, is EPEVTQTPSHQVTQMGQEVILRCVPISNHLYFYWYRQILGQKVEFLVSFYNNEISEKSEIFDDQFSVERPDGSNFTLKIRSTKLEDSAMYFCASKPQGETQYFGPGTRLLVL.

The chain uses TRBV2 and TRBJ2-3; D tentatively fits TRBD1 or TRBD2 (5 bases each). This CDR3 contains 16 residues. CDR1 is SNHLY and CDR2 is FYNNEI in the germline V gene. V was shortened by 2 bases and J by 6 bases, with 18 bases between the two germline ends. CDR3 nucleotides: TGTGCCAGCAGTGAACAGGGCCTCCTGAGGAGGGATACGCAGTATTTT. Amino acid sequence: CASSEQGLLRRDTQYF.

This clone occurred a few times. V is TRBV5-1 and J is TRBJ1-2; 11 bases are shared with TRBD1. Looked up from germline, CDR1 is SGHRS and CDR2 is YFSETQ. This CDR3 is 15 amino acids long. The V segment lost 2 bases and the J segment 6 bases; nucleotides outside the gene matches: 6. The CDR3 loop is CASSFEGQGANGYTF. CDR3 DNA sequence: TGCGCCAGCAGCTTCGAAGGACAGGGGGCAAATGGCTACACCTTC.

This clone was seen once. The genes are TRBV30 and TRBJ2-7; the match to TRBD1 covers 11 bases. This CDR3 comprises 13 residues. V shed 3 bases and J 2 bases; nucleotides not matched to a gene: 0. CDR1 is GTSNPN and CDR2 is SVGIG in the germline V gene (reference sequence). This CDR3 is CAWRGQGAYEQYF. DNA for the CDR3: TGTGCCTGGAGGGGACAGGGGGCCTACGAGCAGTACTTC.

The J gene is TRBJ1-1, the V gene TRBV13; no clear D. CDR1 and CDR2 from the germline V gene are PRHDT and FYEKMQ (reference sequence). This CDR3 has 16 amino acids. Deletions cut 5 bases from V and 5 bases from J, with 21 bases between. CDR3 DNA sequence: TGTGCCAGCAGCCCTCAGCTCCGGTCTGGGTTAACTGAAGCTTTCTTT. Protein sequence: CASSPQLRSGLTEAFF.

This clone was seen only a few times. The chain uses TRBV29-1 and TRBJ2-1; D is unclear. Germline V CDR1 and CDR2: SQVTM, ANQGSEA. V was pared by 1 base and J by 2 bases, with 3 bases between. The length of the CDR3 is 12 residues. The CDR3 is CSVEVPYNEQFF. The CDR3, as DNA: TGCAGCGTTGAAGTACCCTACAATGAGCAGTTCTTC.

The chain joins TRBV10-3 to TRBJ2-7, with a weak D call TRBD1 (5 bases). CDR3 size: 17 residues. Germline lookup yields CDR1 ENHRY and CDR2 SYGVKD. V lost 0 bases, J lost 5 bases, and 20 bases lay in between. This CDR3 reads CAISESGGVTDIHEQYF. In DNA form, the CDR3 reads TGTGCCATCAGTGAGTCAGGTGGGGTAACGGACATCCACGAGCAGTACTTC.

This clone was observed a single time. V is TRBV11-2 and J is TRBJ2-5; no reliable D call. CDR1 SGHAT and CDR2 FQNNGV come from the germline V gene. The CDR3 is 12 residues long. With 0 bases removed from V and 6 bases from J, the gap between germline ends came to 5 bases. The CDR3 bases are TGTGCCAGCAGCTTAGACACACAGACCCAGTACTTC. It is translated as CASSLDTQTQYF.

This clone has only one observation. At the DNA level, this CDR3 is encoded by other sequences in the same sample as well. This rearrangement joins TRBV27 to TRBJ2-7; 9 nucleotides align to TRBD1. Germline V gives CDR1 MNHEY, CDR2 SMNVEV (reference sequence). The CDR3 consists of 13 residues. V gave up 5 bases and J gave up 3 bases; unmatched junction bases: 2. For the CDR3, the DNA is TGTGCCAGCAGTCCGGGACAGGGCTACGAGCAGTACTTC. Protein: CASSPGQGYEQYF.

This clone was seen a few times. J is TRBJ2-3 and V is TRBV4-1; unclear D gene. CDR1 is MGHRA and CDR2 is YSYEKL in the germline V gene. The V and J ends lost 1 base and 2 bases respectively, with 7 bases between them. This CDR3 spans 14 amino acids. In nucleotides, the CDR3 is TGCGCCAGCAGCCAAGGATCGCTCACAGATACGCAGTATTTT. Its protein product is CASSQGSLTDTQYF.

This clone has only one observation. This specimen includes other DNA sequences encoding the same CDR3. The chain carries TRBV29-1 and TRBJ1-2; the D gene is possibly TRBD1 (6 bases). Germline V lookup: CDR1 SQVTM, CDR2 ANQGSEA. Between the trimmed V and J ends, which lost 4 bases and 1 base, there was a span of 7 bases. The length of the CDR3 is 12 residues. CDR3 sequence: CSVGDINYGYTF. CDR3 nucleotide sequence: TGCAGCGTTGGGGACATTAACTATGGCTACACCTTC.

This clone turned up a few times. The chain is built from TRBV5-4 and TRBJ2-3; D is possibly TRBD1 (7 bases). The CDR3 length is 15 residues. Germline CDR1 SGHNT, CDR2 YYREEE (reference sequence). Trimming took 2 bases from V and 1 from J, leaving 11 bases between them. CDR3 protein: CASSFQGGGTDTQYF. The CDR3 DNA is TGTGCCAGCAGCTTCCAGGGGGGAGGCACAGATACGCAGTATTTT. The variable domain in full, with the rest retrieved from reference TRBV5-4 and TRBJ2-3, is ETGVTQSPTHLIKTRGQQVTLRCSSQSGHNTVSWYQQALGQGPQFIFQYYREEENGRGNFPPRFSGLQFPNYSSELNVNALELDDSALYLCASSFQGGGTDTQYFGPGTRLTVL.

The chain combines TRBV12-5 with TRBJ2-7; possibly TRBD2 for D (6 bases). CDR1 and CDR2 (germline): LGHNT, FRNRAP. Trimming took off 3 bases at V and 2 bases at J, with 20 bases between the two ends. CDR3 length: 17 residues. This chain's CDR3 is CASGFSVPGLLTYEQYF. The CDR3 DNA follows: TGTGCTAGTGGTTTTAGTGTCCCGGGACTTCTTACCTACGAGCAGTACTTC.

V and J are TRBV7-9 and TRBJ1-2; 7 positions match TRBD1. CDR3 size: 16 residues. J lost 4 bases, V lost 1 base, and 9 bases had no gene match. Germline V gene sequence: CDR1 SEHNR, CDR2 FQNEAQ (reference sequence). CDR3 DNA: TGTGCCAGCAGCTTAGGTAGGACAGGAAAAACCTATGGCTACACCTTC. Translating it yields CASSLGRTGKTYGYTF.

The genes are TRBV29-1 and TRBJ2-7; TRBD2 might be the D (6 bases). Looked up from germline, CDR1 is SQVTM and CDR2 is ANQGSEA. V was trimmed by 7 bases and J by 2 bases, leaving 21 bases between them. This CDR3 is 15 amino acids long. CDR3 in amino acids: CSALAPGTVPYEQYF. CDR3 bases: TGCAGCGCCCTCGCCCCCGGGACTGTCCCCTACGAGCAGTACTTC.

The V gene is TRBV29-1, the J gene TRBJ1-2; D is uncertain. Germline V gene sequence: CDR1 SQVTM, CDR2 ANQGSEA. Trimming removed 4 bases at V and 7 bases at J, with 7 bases between. The CDR3 sequence is 10 residues long. The chain's CDR3 is CSVVESGYTF. The CDR3 DNA is TGCAGCGTTGTGGAGAGTGGCTACACCTTC. Full variable domain (rest looked up from reference TRBV29-1 and TRBJ1-2): SAVISQKPSRDICQRGTSLTIQCQVDSQVTMMFWYRQQPGQSLTLIATANQGSEATYESGFVIDKFPISRPNLTFSTLTVSNMSPEDSSIYLCSVVESGYTFGSGTRLTVV.

This chain links TRBV2 with TRBJ1-5; TRBD1 aligns across 7 bases. The CDR3 sequence is 16 residues long. The germline CDR1 and CDR2 sequences are SNHLY and FYNNEI. With V trimmed by 6 bases and J by 0 bases, 8 bases remained unmatched. The CDR3 region has the DNA TGTGCCAGCAGGGATCAGGGGGGATATAGCAATCAGCCCCAGCATTTT. Protein sequence: CASRDQGGYSNQPQHF.

The chain is built from TRBV27 and TRBJ2-3, with D perhaps being TRBD1 or TRBD2 (5 bases each). Germline CDR1 MNHEY, CDR2 SMNVEV (reference sequence). V was clipped by 4 bases and J by 4 bases, with 12 bases between them. CDR3 size: 14 residues. CDR3 nucleotides: TGTGCCAGCAGTTCTCTCCTGGGGGCAGATACGCAGTATTTT. Translation gives CASSSLLGADTQYF.

In this sample, this clone turned up once. The chain recombines TRBV9 with TRBJ1-6; D remains unclear. The CDR3 is 15 residues long. V was clipped by 3 bases and J by 7 bases, with 14 bases between them. Looked up from germline, CDR1 is SGDLS and CDR2 is YYNGEE. CDR3 coding DNA: TGTGCCAGCAGCGGCCGGGAGGGCAGCAATTCACCCCTCCACTTT. It encodes CASSGREGSNSPLHF.

The table lists this clone with a count of one. The chain combines TRBV9 with TRBJ2-7; D remains unclear. With 4 bases removed from V and 0 bases from J, the gap between germline ends came to 11 bases. The CDR3 extends over 14 amino acids. Looked up from germline, CDR1 is SGDLS and CDR2 is YYNGEE. CDR3 sequence: CASSLTSDSYEQYF. CDR3 DNA: TGTGCCAGCAGCTTGACGTCGGACTCCTACGAGCAGTACTTC.

V and J are TRBV9 and TRBJ1-2; D unresolved. In germline, CDR1 is SGDLS, CDR2 YYNGEE. CDR3 length equals 12 residues. V dropped 3 bases and J dropped 2 bases, with 5 bases sitting between them. CDR3 DNA sequence: TGTGCCAGCAGCGAACTCAACTATGGCTACACCTTC. This translates into CASSELNYGYTF.

V usage is TRBV27 and J usage is TRBJ1-5; 10 positions agree with TRBD1. Germline assignment: CDR1 MNHEY and CDR2 SMNVEV (reference sequence). V was clipped by 0 bases and J by 3 bases; unmatched bases: 5. CDR3 length: 17 residues. The CDR3 DNA reads TGTGCCAGCAGTTTATCGCCGGGACAGGGGACCAATCAGCCCCAGCATTTT. The encoded protein is CASSLSPGQGTNQPQHF.

This clone has just one count. The chain combines TRBV9 with TRBJ1-1, with a weak D call TRBD1 (6 bases). The germline V gene has CDR1 SGDLS and CDR2 YYNGEE. Trimming took 3 bases from V and 3 from J, leaving 12 bases between them. This CDR3 contains 14 residues. CDR3 nucleotide sequence: TGTGCCAGCAGCGCAGGGACACGGTACACTGAAGCTTTCTTT. Protein product: CASSAGTRYTEAFF.

This clone appeared a few times. This rearrangement joins TRBV6-5 to TRBJ2-1, with 11 positions matching TRBD2. Germline V CDR1 and CDR2: MNHEY, SVGAGI. The CDR3 extends over 13 amino acids. The chain's CDR3 is CATTSGVYNEQFF. The CDR3 DNA follows: TGTGCAACGACTAGCGGGGTTTACAATGAGCAGTTCTTC.

The chain employs TRBV14 and TRBJ1-1; no clear D. The germline V and J ends were trimmed by 4 bases and 2 bases, with 2 bases remaining between them. The CDR3 is made up of 11 amino acids. CDR1 SGHDN and CDR2 FVKESK come from the germline V gene. CDR3 residues: CASSLNTEAFF. DNA of the CDR3: TGTGCCAGCAGCCTTAACACTGAAGCTTTCTTT.